This T cell receptor beta chain was obtained from a study of T-cell reconstitution after alpha-beta-depleted transplantation in children. The study, taken as a whole, reports: Newly generated T cells supplied most T-cell counts and diversity one year post-transplant.

Unique molecular identifiers were built into the TCRbeta library. MiXCR, run by TCRdb on the PCR reads, gives a single entry per CDR3 protein. The sample has approximately 190,000 distinct CDR3 sequences; roughly 8.3% are singletons. A few counts support this clonotype. Its specificity is unknown. The TCR originated in a male patient between 2 and 15 years old who had a stem cell transplant for acute myeloid leukemia, so the T cells may come from the graft donor. The sample in question was PBMCs, mostly from graft donor cells, obtained 360 days after TCRalphabeta/CD19-depleted stem cell transplant.

The CDR3 protein is CSARVPWGGDEQYF. As DNA, the CDR3 is TGCAGTGCTAGAGTTCCCTGGGGGGGGGACGAGCAGTACTTC. This chain connects TRBV20-1 to TRBJ2-7, with 7 bases lining up with TRBD2. In germline, CDR1 is DFQATT, CDR2 SNEGSKA (reference sequence). This CDR3 has 14 amino acids. J gave up 5 bases and V 1 base, and 8 bases lay outside the gene matches.